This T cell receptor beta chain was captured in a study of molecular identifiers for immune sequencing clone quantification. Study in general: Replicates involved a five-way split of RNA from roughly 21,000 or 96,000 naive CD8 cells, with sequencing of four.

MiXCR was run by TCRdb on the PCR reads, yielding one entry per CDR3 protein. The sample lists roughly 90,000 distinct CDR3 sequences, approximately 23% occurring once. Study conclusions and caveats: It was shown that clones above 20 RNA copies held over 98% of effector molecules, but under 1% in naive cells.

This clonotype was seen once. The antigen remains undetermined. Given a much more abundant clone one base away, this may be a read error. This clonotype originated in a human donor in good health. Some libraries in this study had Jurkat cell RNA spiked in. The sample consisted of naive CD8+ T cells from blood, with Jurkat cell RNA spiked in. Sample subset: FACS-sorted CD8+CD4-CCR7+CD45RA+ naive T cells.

The CDR3 DNA reads as TGTGCCAGCAGCTCCCGGACAGGGGAAGAGACCCAGTACTTC. It encodes CASSSRTGEETQYF. V and J are TRBV11-3 and TRBJ2-5, with 9 bases fitting TRBD1. Trimming at V came to 4 bases and at J to 3 bases, leaving 3 bases not matched to a gene. Germline-derived CDR1 and CDR2 are SGHNT and YENEEA. CDR3 size: 14 residues.